Here is one T cell receptor (beta chain) with its context. Its antigen is unknown. Trimming left V 5 bases short and J 4 bases short, with 14 bases between. CDR1 and CDR2 from the germline V gene are DFQATT and SNEGSKA (reference sequence). CDR3 size: 13 residues. The study, taken as a whole, reports: Tumor Treg TCRs overlapped most with tumor naive CD4+ cells. Tumor memory CD4+ T cell TCR gene usage was found to cluster with blood and lymph node memory CD4+ cells and with lymph node naive CD4+ cells.

TCRdb re-called the 5' RACE reads with MiXCR, one entry per CDR3 protein. Among tens of thousands of distinct CDR3 sequences listed, less than 30% were seen once. Tregs were sorted as CD4+CD25+CD127-/low cells. The chain has TRBV20-1 and TRBJ1-1; possible D gene TRBD1, 5 bases. Sequencing was done on a sample of tumor-infiltrating Tregs sorted from the breast tumor. The origin of this receptor is a female donor with breast cancer. DNA of the CDR3: TGCAGTGCTTGGAGGGGCTTAGGCACTGAAGCTTTCTTT. Translation: CSAWRGLGTEAFF.